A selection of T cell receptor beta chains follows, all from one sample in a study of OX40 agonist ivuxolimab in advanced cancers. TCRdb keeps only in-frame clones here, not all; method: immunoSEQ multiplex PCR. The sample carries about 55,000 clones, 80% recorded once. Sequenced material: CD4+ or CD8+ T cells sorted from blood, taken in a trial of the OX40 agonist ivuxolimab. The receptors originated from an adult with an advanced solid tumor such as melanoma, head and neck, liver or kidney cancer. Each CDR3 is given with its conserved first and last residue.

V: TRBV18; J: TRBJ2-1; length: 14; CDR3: CASSHASRYNEQFF
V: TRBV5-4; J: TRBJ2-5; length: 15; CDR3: CASSFKRTAQETQYF
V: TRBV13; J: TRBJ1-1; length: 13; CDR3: CASSADRVREAFF
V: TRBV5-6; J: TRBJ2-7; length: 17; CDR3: CASSPASGQGSSYEQYF
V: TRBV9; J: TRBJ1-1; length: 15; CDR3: CASSPGQGDPREAFF
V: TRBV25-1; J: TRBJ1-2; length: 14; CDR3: CASSQQGGWYGYTF
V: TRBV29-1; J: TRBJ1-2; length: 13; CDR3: CSGEGQGIYGYTF
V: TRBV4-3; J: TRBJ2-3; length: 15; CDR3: CASSRGLAGDNAQYF
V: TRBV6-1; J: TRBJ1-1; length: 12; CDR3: CASSRRATEAFF
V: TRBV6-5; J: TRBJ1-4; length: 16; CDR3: CASSYSGQIGGEKLFF
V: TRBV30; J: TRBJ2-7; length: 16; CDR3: CAWSLKDRSGTYEQYF
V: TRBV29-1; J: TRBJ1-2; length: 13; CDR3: CSVESAVNYGYTF
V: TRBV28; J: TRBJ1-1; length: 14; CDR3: CASSSGNKNTEAFF
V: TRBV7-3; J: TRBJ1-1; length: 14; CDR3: CASRSDGRNTEAFF
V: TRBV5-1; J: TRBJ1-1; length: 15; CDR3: CASSLETGAFTEAFF
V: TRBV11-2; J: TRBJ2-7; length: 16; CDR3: CASSLVGRPKVYEQYF
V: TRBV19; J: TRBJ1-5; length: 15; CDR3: CASSTGIAINQPQHF
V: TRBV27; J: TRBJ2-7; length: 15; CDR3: CASSPAGKSGGEQYF
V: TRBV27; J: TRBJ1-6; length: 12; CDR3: CASSSGKSPLHF
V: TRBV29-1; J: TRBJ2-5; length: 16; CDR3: CSVEGVGGRARETQYF
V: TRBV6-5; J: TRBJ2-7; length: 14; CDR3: CASSAGVNSYEQYF
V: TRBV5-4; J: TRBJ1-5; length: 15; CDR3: CASSLGGGSNQPQHF
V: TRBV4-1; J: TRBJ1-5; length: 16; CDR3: CASSIGYGRSNQPQHF
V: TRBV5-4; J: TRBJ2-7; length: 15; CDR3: CASSLGGINSYEQYF
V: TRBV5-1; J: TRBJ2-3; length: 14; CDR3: CASSSGQTTDTQYF
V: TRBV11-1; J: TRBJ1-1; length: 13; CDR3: CASSLRGWTEAFF
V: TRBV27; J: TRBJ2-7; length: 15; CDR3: CASSFSLGGSYEQYF
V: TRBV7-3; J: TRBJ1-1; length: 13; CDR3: CASSPTPGGVAFF
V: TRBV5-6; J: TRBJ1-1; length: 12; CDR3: CASSYARIEAFF
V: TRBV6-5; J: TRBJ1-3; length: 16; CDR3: CASSYGAGGSGNTIYF
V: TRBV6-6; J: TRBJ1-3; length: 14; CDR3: CASTPGGSGNTIYF
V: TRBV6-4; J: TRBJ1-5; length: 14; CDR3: CASSDNRSNQPQHF
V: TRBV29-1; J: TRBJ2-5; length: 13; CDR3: CSVRGGGEETQYF
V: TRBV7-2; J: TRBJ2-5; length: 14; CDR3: CASSFSGVQETQYF
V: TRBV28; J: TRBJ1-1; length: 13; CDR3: CASRLDPYTEAFF
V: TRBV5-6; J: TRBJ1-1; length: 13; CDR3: CASSPDRDTEAFF
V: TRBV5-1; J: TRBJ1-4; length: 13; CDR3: CASSAGSGEKLFF
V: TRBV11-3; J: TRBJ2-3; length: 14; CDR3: CASSLDGGADTQYF
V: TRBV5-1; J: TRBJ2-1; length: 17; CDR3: CASSSQTTSSSYNEQFF
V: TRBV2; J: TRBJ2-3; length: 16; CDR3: CASSGPRALGADTQYF
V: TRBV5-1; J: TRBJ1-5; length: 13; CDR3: CASSSLGGQPQHF
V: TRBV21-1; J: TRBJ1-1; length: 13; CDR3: CASNPTKNTEAFF
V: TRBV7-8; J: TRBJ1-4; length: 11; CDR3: CASSYNEKLFF
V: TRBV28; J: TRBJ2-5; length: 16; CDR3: CASSSQREGFGETQYF
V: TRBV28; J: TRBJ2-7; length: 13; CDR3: CATTGGIPYEQYF
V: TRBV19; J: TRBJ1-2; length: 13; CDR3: CASSTGTQYGYTF
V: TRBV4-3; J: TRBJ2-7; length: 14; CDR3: CASSQDRSGYEQYF
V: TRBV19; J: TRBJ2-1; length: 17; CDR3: CASSMVGGRDGYNEQFF
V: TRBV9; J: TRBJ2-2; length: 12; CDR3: CATSWRTGELFF
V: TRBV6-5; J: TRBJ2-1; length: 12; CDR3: CASGFEREVSFF
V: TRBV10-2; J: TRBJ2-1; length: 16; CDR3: CASRRGGGSNYNEQFF
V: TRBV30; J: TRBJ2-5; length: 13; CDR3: CAWAPGVKETQYF
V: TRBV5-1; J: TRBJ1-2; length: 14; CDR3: CASSFESAPYGYTF